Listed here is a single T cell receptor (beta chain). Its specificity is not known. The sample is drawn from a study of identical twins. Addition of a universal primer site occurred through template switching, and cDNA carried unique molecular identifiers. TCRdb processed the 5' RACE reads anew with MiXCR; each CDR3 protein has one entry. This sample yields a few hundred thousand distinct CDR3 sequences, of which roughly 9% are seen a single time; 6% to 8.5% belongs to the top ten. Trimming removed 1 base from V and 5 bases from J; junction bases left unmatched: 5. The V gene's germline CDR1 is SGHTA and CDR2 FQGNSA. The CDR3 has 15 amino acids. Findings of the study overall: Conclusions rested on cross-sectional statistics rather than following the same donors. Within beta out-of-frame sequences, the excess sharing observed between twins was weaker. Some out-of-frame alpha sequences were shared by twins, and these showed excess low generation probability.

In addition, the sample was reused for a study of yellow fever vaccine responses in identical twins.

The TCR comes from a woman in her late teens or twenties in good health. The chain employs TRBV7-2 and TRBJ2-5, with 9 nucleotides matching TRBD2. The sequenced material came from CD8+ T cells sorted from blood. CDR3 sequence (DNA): TGTGCCAGCAGCTTAGGAGCGGGGGGTGGGGAGACCCAGTACTTC. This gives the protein CASSLGAGGGETQYF.